This TCR beta chain was identified in a study of T cells in Graves' hyperthyroidism and ophthalmopathy. Authors of the study amplified TCR beta CDR3 regions from RNA transcripts. The HTBI set primed first-round TCR CDR3 RT-PCR. A single record per CDR3 protein comes from TCRdb applying MiXCR to the multiplex PCR reads. The sample holds roughly 500,000 distinct CDR3 sequences; about 24% are singletons and the top ten take approximately 10%. The CDR3 totals 15 residues. V lost 7 bases to trimming and J lost 4 bases; unmatched junction nucleotides: 10. Per germline, CDR1 LNHNV and CDR2 YYDKDF (reference sequence). This clonotype has ten or more counts.

Sequences were obtained from blood. This clonotype was obtained from a woman in her thirties with Graves' ophthalmopathy. This chain joins TRBV15 and TRBJ2-3; the match to TRBD2 covers 8 bases. The CDR3 loop is CATKPSGGGADTQYF. The CDR3, as DNA: TGTGCCACCAAACCCAGCGGGGGAGGCGCAGATACGCAGTATTTT.